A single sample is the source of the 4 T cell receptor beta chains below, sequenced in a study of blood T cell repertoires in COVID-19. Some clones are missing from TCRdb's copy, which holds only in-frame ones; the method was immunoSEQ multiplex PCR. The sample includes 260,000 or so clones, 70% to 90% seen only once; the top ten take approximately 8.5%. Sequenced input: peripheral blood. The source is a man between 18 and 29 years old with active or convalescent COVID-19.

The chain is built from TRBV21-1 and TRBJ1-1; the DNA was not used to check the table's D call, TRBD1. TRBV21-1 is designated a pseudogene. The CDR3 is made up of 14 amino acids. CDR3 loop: CASTPDRGSPEAFF. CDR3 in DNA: TGTGCCAGCACCCCAGACAGGGGCTCGCCTGAAGCTTTCTTT.

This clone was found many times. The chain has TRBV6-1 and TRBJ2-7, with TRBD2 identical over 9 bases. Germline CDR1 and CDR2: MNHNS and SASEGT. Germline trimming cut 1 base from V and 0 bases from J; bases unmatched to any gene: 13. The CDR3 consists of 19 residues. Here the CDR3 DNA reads TGTGCCAGCAGTGAAGTTGTAGGTAGCGGGGGCCCGCTCTCCTACGAGCAGTACTTC. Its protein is CASSEVVGSGGPLSYEQYF.

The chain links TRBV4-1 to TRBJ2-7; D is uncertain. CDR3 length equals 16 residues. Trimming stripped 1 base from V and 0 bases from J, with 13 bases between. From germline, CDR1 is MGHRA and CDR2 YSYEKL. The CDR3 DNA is TGCGCCAGCAGCCAAGCTTGGAGTCAGTCCTCCTACGAGCAGTACTTC. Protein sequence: CASSQAWSQSSYEQYF.

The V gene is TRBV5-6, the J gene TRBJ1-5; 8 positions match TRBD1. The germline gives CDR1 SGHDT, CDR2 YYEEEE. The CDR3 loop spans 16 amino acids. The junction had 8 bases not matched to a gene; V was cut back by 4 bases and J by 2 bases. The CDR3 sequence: CASSADRGGRNQPQHF. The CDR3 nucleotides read TGTGCCAGCAGCGCTGACAGGGGAGGACGCAATCAGCCCCAGCATTTT.